This entry features one TCR beta chain sequence. Its cognate antigen is unknown. The data are from a study of beta chain features in type 1 diabetes. Study results and limitations: In all four CD4+ subsets, TCRB CDR3 length was significantly, moderately reduced in type 1 diabetes. VDJ junctions from type 1 diabetes patients carried fewer insertions and larger deletions.

The germline V gene encodes CDR1 GTSNPN and CDR2 SVGIG (reference sequence). Trimming removed 4 bases at V and 0 bases at J, with 16 bases between. This CDR3 has 16 residues. cDNA synthesis used the whole RNA isolate, giving expressed TCRB sequences. Clones were read by immunoSEQ multiplex PCR, and TCRdb kept only the in-frame ones, dropping some. Of under 850,000 clones listed, roughly an eighth are singletons. The rearrangement links TRBV30 to TRBJ1-5; D not certain. Sequenced: naive CD4+ T cells from blood. This receptor was identified in a man between 18 and 29 years old with type 1 diabetes. As DNA, the CDR3 is TGTGCCTGGAATCCGTCCAGGAGCTTTAGCAATCAGCCCCAGCATTTT. Amino acids: CAWNPSRSFSNQPQHF.